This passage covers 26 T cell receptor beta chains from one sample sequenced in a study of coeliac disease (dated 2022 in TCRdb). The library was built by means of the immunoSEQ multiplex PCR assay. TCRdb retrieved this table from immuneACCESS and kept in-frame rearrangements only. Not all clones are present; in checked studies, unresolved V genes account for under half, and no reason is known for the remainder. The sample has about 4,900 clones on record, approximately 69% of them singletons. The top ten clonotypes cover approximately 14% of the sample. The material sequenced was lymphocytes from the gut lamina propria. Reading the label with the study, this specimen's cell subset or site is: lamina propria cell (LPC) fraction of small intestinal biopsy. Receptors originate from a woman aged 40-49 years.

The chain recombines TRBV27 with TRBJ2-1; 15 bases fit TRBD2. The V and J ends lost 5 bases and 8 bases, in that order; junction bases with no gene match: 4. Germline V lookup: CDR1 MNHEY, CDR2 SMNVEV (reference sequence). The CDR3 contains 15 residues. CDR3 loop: CASSNGLAGGHEQFF. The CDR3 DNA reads TGTGCCAGCAGTAATGGACTAGCGGGAGGGCATGAGCAGTTCTTC.

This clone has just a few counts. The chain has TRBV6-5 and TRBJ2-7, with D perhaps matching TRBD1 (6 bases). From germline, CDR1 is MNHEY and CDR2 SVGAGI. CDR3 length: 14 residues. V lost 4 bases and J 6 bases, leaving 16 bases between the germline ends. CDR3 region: CASSLISTGSEQYF. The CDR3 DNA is TGTGCCAGCAGTTTGATATCGACAGGCAGCGAGCAGTACTTC.

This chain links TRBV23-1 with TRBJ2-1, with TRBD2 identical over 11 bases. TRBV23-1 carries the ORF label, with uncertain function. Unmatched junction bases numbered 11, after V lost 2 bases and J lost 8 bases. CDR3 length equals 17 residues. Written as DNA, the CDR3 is TGCGCCAGCAGTCAACCCCGCCTAGCGGGAGGTACCGATGAGCAGTTCTTC. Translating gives CASSQPRLAGGTDEQFF.

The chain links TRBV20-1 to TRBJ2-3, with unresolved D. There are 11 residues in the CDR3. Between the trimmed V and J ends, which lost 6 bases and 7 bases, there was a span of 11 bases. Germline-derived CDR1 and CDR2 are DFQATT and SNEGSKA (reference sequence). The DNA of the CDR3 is TGCAGTGCCATTGGTGAGCATACGCAGTATTTT. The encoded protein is CSAIGEHTQYF.

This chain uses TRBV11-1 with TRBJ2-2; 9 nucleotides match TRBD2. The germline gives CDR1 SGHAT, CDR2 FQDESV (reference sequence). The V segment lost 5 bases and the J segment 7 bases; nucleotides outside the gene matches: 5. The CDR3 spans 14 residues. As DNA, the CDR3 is TGTGCCAGCAGCCCTCGACTAGCGGTCGGGGAGCTGTTTTTT. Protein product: CASSPRLAVGELFF.

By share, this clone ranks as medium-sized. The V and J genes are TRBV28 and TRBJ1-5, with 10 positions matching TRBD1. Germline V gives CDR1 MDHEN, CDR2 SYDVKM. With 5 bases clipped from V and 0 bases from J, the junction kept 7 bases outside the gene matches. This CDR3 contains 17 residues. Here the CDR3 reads CASSRQGAGYSNQPQHF. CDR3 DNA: TGTGCCAGCAGTCGACAGGGGGCCGGTTATAGCAATCAGCCCCAGCATTTT.

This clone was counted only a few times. The CDR3 reads CSGARGRAQEQFF. The CDR3 nucleotides are TGCAGCGGGGCTAGAGGGAGGGCCCAGGAGCAGTTCTTC. The chain recombines TRBV29-1 with TRBJ2-1; 7 bases match TRBD2. Unmatched junction bases numbered 13, after V lost 7 bases and J lost 10 bases. Looked up from germline, CDR1 is SQVTM and CDR2 is ANQGSEA. This CDR3 contains 13 residues.

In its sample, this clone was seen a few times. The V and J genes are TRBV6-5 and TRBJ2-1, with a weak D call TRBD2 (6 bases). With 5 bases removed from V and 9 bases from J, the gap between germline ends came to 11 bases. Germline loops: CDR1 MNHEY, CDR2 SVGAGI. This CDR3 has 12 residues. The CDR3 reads CASSRTSSEQFF. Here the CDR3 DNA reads TGTGCCAGCAGTCGCACTAGCAGTGAGCAGTTCTTC.

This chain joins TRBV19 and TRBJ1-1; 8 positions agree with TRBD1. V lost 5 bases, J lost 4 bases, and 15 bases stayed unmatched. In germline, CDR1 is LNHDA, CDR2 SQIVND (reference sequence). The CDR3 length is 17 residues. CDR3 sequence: CASSLIPLIQGVTEAFF. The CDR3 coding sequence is TGTGCCAGTAGTTTAATCCCCCTGATACAGGGGGTCACTGAAGCTTTCTTT.

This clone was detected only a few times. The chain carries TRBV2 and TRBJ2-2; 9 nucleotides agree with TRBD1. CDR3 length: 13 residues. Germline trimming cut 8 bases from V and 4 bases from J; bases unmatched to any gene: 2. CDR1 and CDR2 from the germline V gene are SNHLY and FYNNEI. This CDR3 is CASGGQGTGELFF. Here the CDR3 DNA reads TGTGCCAGCGGGGGACAGGGCACCGGGGAGCTGTTTTTT. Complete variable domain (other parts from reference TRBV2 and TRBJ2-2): EPEVTQTPSHQVTQMGQEVILRCVPISNHLYFYWYRQILGQKVEFLVSFYNNEISEKSEIFDDQFSVERPDGSNFTLKIRSTKLEDSAMYFCASGGQGTGELFFGEGSRLTVL.

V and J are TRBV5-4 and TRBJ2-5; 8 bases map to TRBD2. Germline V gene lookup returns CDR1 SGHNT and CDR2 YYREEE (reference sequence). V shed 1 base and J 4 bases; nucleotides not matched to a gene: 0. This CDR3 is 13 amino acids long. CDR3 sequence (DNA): TGTGCCAGCAGCTTGCGGGGGGGAGAGACCCAGTACTTC. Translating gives CASSLRGGETQYF.

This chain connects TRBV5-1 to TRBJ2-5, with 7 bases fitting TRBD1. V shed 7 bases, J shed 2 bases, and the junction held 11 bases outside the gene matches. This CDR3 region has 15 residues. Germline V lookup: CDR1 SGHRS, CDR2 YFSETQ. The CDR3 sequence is CASGRQGQIQETQYF. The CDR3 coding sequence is TGCGCCAGCGGTCGTCAGGGACAGATACAAGAGACCCAGTACTTC.

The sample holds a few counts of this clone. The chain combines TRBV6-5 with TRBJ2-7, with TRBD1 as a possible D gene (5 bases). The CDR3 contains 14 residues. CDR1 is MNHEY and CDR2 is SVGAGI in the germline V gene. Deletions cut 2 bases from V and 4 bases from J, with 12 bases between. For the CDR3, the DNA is TGTGCCAGCAGTTACAACCAGGGATCGTACGAGCAGTACTTC. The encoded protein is CASSYNQGSYEQYF.

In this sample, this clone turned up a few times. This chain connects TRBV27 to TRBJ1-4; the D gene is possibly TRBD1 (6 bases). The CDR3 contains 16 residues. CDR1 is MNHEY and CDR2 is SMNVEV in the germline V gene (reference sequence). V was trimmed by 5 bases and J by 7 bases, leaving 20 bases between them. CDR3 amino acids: CASSPPRDLGGEKLFF. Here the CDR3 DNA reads TGTGCCAGCAGTCCCCCCCGGGACCTAGGGGGTGAAAAACTGTTTTTT.

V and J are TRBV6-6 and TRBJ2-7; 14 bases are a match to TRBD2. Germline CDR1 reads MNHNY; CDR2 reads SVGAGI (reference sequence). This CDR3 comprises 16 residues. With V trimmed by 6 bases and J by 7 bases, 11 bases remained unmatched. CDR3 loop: CASSGTSGSGVGEQYF. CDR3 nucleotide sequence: TGTGCCAGCAGCGGGACTAGCGGGAGTGGCGTAGGGGAGCAGTACTTC.

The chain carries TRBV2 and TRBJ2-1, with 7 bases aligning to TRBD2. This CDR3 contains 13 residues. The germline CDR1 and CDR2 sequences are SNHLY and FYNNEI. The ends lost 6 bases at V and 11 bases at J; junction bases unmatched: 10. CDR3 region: CASRAQGGSKQFF. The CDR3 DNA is TGTGCCAGCAGGGCTCAGGGCGGGAGTAAGCAGTTCTTC. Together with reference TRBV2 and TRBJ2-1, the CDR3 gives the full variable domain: EPEVTQTPSHQVTQMGQEVILRCVPISNHLYFYWYRQILGQKVEFLVSFYNNEISEKSEIFDDQFSVERPDGSNFTLKIRSTKLEDSAMYFCASRAQGGSKQFFGPGTRLTVL.

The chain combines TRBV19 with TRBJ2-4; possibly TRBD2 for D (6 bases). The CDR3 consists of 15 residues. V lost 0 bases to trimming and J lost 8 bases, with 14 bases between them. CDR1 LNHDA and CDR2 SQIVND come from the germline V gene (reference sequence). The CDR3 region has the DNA TGTGCCAGTAGTATAGATCCGTGGGGGGTGGACATTCAGTACTTC. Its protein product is CASSIDPWGVDIQYF.

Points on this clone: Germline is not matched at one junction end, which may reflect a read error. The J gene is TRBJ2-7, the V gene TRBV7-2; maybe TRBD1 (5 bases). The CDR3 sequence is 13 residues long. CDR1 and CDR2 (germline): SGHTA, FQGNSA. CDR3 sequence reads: CASSPIRGYQQYF. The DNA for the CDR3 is TGTGCCAGCAGCCCTATAAGGGGCTACCAGCAGTACTTC.

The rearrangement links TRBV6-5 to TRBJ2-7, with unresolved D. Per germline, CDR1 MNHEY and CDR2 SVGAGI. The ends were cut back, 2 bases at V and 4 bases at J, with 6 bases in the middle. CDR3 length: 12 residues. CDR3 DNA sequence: TGTGCCAGCAGTTACCGAGGTTACGAGCAGTACTTC. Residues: CASSYRGYEQYF.

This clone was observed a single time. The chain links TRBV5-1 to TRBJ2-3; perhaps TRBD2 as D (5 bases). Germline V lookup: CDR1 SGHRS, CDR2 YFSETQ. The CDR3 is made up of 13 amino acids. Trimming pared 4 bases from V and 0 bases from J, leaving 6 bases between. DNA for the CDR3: TGCGCCAGCAGCAGCGGAAGCACAGATACGCAGTATTTT. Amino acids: CASSSGSTDTQYF.

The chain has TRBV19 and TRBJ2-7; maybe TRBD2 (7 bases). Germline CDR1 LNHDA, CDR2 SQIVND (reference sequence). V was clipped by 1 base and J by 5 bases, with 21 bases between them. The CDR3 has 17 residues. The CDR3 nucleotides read TGTGCCAGTAGTATAGCTCTCGGGGGGCGAACGTATCACGAGCAGTACTTC. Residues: CASSIALGGRTYHEQYF.

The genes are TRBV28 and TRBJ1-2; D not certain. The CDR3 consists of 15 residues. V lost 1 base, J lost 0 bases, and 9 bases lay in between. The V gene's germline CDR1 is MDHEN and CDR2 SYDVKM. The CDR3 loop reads CASSLSGRSNYGYTF. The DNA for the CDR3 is TGTGCCAGCAGTTTATCGGGGAGGTCTAACTATGGCTACACCTTC.

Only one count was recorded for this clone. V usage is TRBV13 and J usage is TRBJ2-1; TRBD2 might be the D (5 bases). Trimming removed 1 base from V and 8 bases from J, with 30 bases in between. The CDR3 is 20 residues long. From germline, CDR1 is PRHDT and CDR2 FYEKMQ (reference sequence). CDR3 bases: TGTGCCAGCAGCTTAGTCCCCATGTTGGGAGAAACTTTTGTACGCGATGAGCAGTTCTTC. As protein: CASSLVPMLGETFVRDEQFF.

The CDR3 sequence: CASSRVIVYGYTF. The CDR3 region has the DNA TGTGCCAGCAGTCGAGTGATTGTCTATGGCTACACCTTC. The rearrangement links TRBV28 to TRBJ1-2; no firm D call. The CDR3 is 13 amino acids. V lost 5 bases, J lost 4 bases, and 11 bases lay in between. Germline V gives CDR1 MDHEN, CDR2 SYDVKM.

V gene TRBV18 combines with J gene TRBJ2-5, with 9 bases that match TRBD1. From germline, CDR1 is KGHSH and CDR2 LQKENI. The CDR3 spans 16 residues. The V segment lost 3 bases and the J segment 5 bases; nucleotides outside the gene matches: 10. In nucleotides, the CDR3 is TGTGCCAGCTCACCGGGACAGGGAGTTCGAGGGGAGACCCAGTACTTC. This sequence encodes CASSPGQGVRGETQYF.

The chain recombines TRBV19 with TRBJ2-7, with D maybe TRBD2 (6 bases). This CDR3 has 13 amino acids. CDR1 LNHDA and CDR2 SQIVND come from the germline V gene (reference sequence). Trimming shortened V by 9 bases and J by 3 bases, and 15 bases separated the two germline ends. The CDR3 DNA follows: TGTGCCAGCCGGAGGGGAAAGGGCTACGAGCAGTACTTC. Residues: CASRRGKGYEQYF.